The clone carrying this T cell receptor beta chain was seen more than once but under ten times. Its antigen is unidentified. Germline V gene lookup returns CDR1 MNHEY and CDR2 SMNVEV (reference sequence). The length of the CDR3 is 17 residues. Trimming removed 1 base at V and 1 base at J, with 15 bases between. The data derive from a study of early T cells in non-severe SARS-CoV-2 infection. At the level of the study: Sequencing used unsorted whole-blood bulk RNA, so chains lack pairing.

Findings and limits, study-wide: VDJdb-based annotation leaned toward anti-spike CD8 responses and missed private and CD4 specificities.

Researchers attached unique molecular identifiers to individual cDNA molecules. TCRdb re-analysed the 5' RACE reads in MiXCR, keeping a single row per CDR3 protein. The sample comprises about 48,000 distinct CDR3 sequences, 13% of which are singletons, and roughly a tenth rests with the top ten. This chain links TRBV27 with TRBJ2-3; possibly TRBD1 or TRBD2 for D (5 bases each). This TCR came from an adult who was a healthcare worker with PCR-confirmed SARS-CoV-2 infection or an uninfected control (not recorded which). Specimen: whole blood. CDR3 sequence (DNA): TGTGCCAGCAGTTTATTCGGATCGGGACGGGGCACAGATACGCAGTATTTT. Its protein is CASSLFGSGRGTDTQYF.